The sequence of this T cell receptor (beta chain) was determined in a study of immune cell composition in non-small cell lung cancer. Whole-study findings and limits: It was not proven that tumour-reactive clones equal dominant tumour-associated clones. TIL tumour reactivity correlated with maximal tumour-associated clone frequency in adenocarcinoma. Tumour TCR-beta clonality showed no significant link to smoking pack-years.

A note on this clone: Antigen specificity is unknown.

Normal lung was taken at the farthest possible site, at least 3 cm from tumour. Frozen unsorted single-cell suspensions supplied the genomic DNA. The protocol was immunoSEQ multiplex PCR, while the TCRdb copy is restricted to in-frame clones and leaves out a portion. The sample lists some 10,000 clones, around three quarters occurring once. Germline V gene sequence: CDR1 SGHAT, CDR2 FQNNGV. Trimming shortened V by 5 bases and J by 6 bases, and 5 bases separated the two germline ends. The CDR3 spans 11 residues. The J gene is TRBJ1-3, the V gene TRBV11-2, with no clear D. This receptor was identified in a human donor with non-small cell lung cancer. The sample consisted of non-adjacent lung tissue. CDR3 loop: CASSPENTIYF. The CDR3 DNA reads TGTGCCAGCAGCCCAGAAAACACCATATATTTT.